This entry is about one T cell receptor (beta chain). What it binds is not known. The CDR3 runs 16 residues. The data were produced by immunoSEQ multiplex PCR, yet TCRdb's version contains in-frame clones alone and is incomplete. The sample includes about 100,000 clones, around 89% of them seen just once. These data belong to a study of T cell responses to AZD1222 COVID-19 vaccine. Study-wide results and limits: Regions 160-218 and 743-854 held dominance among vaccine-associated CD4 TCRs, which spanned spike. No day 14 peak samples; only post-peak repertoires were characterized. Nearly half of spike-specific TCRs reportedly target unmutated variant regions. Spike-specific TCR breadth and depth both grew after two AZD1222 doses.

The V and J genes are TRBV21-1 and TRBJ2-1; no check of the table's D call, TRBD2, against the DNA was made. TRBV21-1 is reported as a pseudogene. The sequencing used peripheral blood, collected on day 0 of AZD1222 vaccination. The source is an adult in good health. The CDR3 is CASSNPTSRLVYEQFF. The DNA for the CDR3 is TGTGCCAGCAGCAATCCGACTAGTAGATTGGTTTATGAGCAGTTCTTC.